The clone carrying this TCR beta chain has just a few counts. Its antigen is not identified. V was shortened by 2 bases and J by 7 bases, with 6 bases between the two germline ends. CDR3 length: 12 amino acids. Germline loops: CDR1 MDHEN, CDR2 SYDVKM. TCRdb keeps only in-frame clones here, not all; method: immunoSEQ multiplex PCR. The data hold about 24,000 clones, with roughly 60% observed a single time. The treatment denotes: treatment-naive control, cytoreductive nephrectomy. This sample is drawn from a study of radiation and T cells in renal cell carcinoma. General study results and limits: In nephrectomy-only tumors, top 100 clonotypes averaged roughly 40%, versus approximately 54% irradiated. Dominant CDR3 motifs occupied more repertoire in irradiated than control tumors.

The V gene is TRBV28, the J gene TRBJ2-1, with D hard to call. This clonotype was sampled from a man in his forties or fifties with renal cell carcinoma. The sample here was tumor tissue, taken from a patient whose treatment was nephrectomy without radiotherapy. CDR3 region: CASSLGLNEQFF. The CDR3 DNA is TGTGCCAGCAGTTTAGGGCTTAATGAGCAGTTCTTC.